This TCR beta chain originates from a study of T-cell memory formation after mild COVID-19. General study points: Pre-infection memory already had some responding clones, implying cross-reactive memory joined. Clones shrinking from day 15 to 85 showed even CD4/CD8 mixes; later expanders tilted CD4+.

This clonotype was seen ten or more times. The target antigen is unknown. TCRalpha and TCRbeta libraries used 5'RACE with constant-segment primers and UMIs. TCRdb fed the 5' RACE reads into MiXCR, producing one record per CDR3 protein. Here the sample spans under 300,000 distinct CDR3 sequences, approximately 16% being singletons. CDR1 and CDR2 (germline): LGHDT, YNNKEL (reference sequence). The V gene lost 0 bases and the J gene lost 2 bases, with 11 bases spanning the gap. This CDR3 comprises 15 residues. The specimen sequenced was PBMCs or a T cell subset sorted from them (not recorded which). This TCR was sampled from a man between 18 and 35 years old who had mild COVID-19 (a few samples of this study predate the infection). Cell type and time point are not known. This chain connects TRBV3-1 to TRBJ2-7; weak D call: TRBD1 (6 bases). CDR3 loop: CASSQEGATAYEQYF. Written as DNA, the CDR3 is TGTGCCAGCAGCCAAGAGGGGGCCACAGCCTACGAGCAGTACTTC.